The rows below give T cell receptor beta chains drawn from one sample of a study of blood T cell repertoires in COVID-19. The data were produced by immunoSEQ multiplex PCR, yet TCRdb's version contains in-frame clones alone and is incomplete. Altogether 100,000 to 150,000 clones are present, roughly 85% being singletons, with the ten largest covering 5% to 7.5%. Specimen: peripheral blood. These receptors originate from a man older than 75 with active or convalescent COVID-19. The conserved cysteine and the conserved F or W are not part of the CDR3 here.

cdr3_length v_call cdr3_aa
17 TRBV3-1/TRBV3-2 ASSQDRVSGLSSYNEQF
12 TRBV3-1/TRBV3-2 ASSRRRDSYEQY
13 TRBV29-1 SVGGLAGVPGELF
13 TRBV9 ASSVEGRGPEKLF
11 TRBV9 ASSVTGTDTQY
13 TRBV2 ASSPEQGNQETQY
12 TRBV6-5 ASSYSQGSYEQY
16 TRBV24-1 ATSDRVGREMNTGELF
12 TRBV5-1 ASSFGQWPDTQY
13 TRBV7-9 ASSTGLGSGNTIY
14 TRBV9 ASSVDPQGVGTEAF
15 TRBV19 ASSIGSLFRGPYEQY
11 TRBV30 AWRTTGRDEQF
10 TRBV12-3/TRBV12-4 ASSFHRVTQY
11 TRBV9 ASSSRSSYEQY
11 TRBV6-6 ASQTGTYNEQF
13 TRBV5-8 ASSSTGTSNQPQH
15 TRBV27 ASSRVWARESSTEAF
11 TRBV7-9 ASSLEYNQPQH
11 TRBV5-6 ATTGGRQETQY
9 TRBV28 ASGRQGEQF
13 TRBV14 ASSQPRSGSYEQY
13 TRBV7-3 ASSILAGPYNEQF
11 TRBV30 AWSRRDWDGYT
10 TRBV10-3 AISDRQETQY
15 TRBV4-2 ASSQDWRRATNEKLF
13 TRBV7-6 ASSLANNPNTEAF
14 TRBV6-5 ASSYSGKGPGNTIY
14 TRBV7-8 ASSQRDRGSYNEQF
11 TRBV11-2 ASSPGGLGTQY
13 TRBV15 ATSRVFDSYNEQF
13 TRBV11-2 ASSSLAGARETQY
13 TRBV6-2/TRBV6-3 ASSYDRGSTDTQY
11 TRBV29-1 SVLILSGNTIY
15 TRBV24-1 ATSDTGTGGGYTEAF
14 TRBV3-1/TRBV3-2 ASSQEIPDRAYEQY
13 TRBV5-1 ASSLASGGVNEQF
14 TRBV9 ASSHRQGDYVTEAF
11 TRBV30 AWKRLAVYEQY
10 TRBV12-3/TRBV12-4 ASSLPGNEQF
13 TRBV10-2 ASSASSGNTYEQY
11 TRBV24-1 ATSDNTGLPQY
14 TRBV9 ASSVGSARQDSPLH
10 TRBV29-1 SVVRGSTEAF
18 TRBV4-1 ASSQGRLAGGLRSYNEQF
9 TRBV11-2 ASSHTETQY
13 TRBV4-3 ASSQEGRLADTQY
13 TRBV18 ASSREGQVEYEQY
13 TRBV28 ASSPPGSYTDTQY
11 TRBV5-6 ASSLRGQETQY
12 TRBV3-1/TRBV3-2 ASSQAGRSYEQY